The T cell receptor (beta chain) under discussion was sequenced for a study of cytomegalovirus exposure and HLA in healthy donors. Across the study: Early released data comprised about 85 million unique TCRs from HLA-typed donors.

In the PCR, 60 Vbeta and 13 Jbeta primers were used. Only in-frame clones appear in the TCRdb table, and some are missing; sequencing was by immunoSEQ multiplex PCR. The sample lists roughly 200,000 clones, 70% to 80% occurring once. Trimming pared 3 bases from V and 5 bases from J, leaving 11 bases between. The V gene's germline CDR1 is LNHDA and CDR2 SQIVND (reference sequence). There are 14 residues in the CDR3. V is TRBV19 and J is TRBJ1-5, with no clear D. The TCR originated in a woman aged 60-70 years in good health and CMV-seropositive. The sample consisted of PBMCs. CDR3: CASSIGGEDQPQHF. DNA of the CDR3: TGTGCCAGTAGTATTGGAGGAGAAGATCAGCCCCAGCATTTT.